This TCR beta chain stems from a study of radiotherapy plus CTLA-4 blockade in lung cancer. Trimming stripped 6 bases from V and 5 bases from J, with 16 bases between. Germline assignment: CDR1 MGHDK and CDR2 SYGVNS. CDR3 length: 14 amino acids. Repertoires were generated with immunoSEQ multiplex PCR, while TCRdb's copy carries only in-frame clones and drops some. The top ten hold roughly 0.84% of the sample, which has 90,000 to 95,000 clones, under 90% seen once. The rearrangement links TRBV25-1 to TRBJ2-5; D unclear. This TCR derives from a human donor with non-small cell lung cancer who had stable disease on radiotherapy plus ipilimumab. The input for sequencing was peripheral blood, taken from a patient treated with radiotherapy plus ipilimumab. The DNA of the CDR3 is TGTGCCAGCAGGGAGAGAGGAATCGGGGAGACCCAGTACTTC. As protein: CASRERGIGETQYF.